These 22 T cell receptor beta chains were all obtained from the same sample, sequenced in a study of blood T cell repertoires in COVID-19. Measured with immunoSEQ multiplex PCR; TCRdb has only the in-frame clones, and not every one. The data hold under 110,000 clones, with approximately 89% observed a single time. The material sequenced was peripheral blood. The receptors were sampled from a young woman with acute or convalescent COVID-19.

The chain carries TRBV6-5 and TRBJ1-1; D is ambiguous. With 4 bases removed from V and 0 bases from J, the gap between germline ends came to 9 bases. Germline V gene data show CDR1 as MNHEY and CDR2 as SVGAGI. This CDR3 has 14 amino acids. The CDR3 sequence is CASSLGGLNTEAFF. The CDR3 DNA is TGTGCCAGCAGTTTGGGAGGGTTGAACACTGAAGCTTTCTTT.

The chain recombines TRBV11-2 with TRBJ2-2; D might be TRBD2 (5 bases). The germline gives CDR1 SGHAT, CDR2 FQNNGV. The germline V and J ends were trimmed by 7 bases and 5 bases, with 17 bases remaining between them. The CDR3 loop spans 15 amino acids. CDR3 loop: CASTPSGFATGELFF. Here the CDR3 DNA reads TGTGCCAGCACCCCCTCGGGATTCGCAACCGGGGAGCTGTTTTTT.

The rearrangement links TRBV19 to TRBJ1-5; 7 nucleotides agree with TRBD1. J lost 3 bases, V lost 4 bases, and 6 bases had no gene match. The CDR3 contains 15 residues. Germline assignment: CDR1 LNHDA and CDR2 SQIVND (reference sequence). CDR3: CASSKRQGDNQPQHF. The CDR3 DNA reads as TGTGCCAGTAGTAAAAGACAGGGTGACAATCAGCCCCAGCATTTT.

The genes are TRBV5-1 and TRBJ1-1; TRBD1 matches 8 bases. This CDR3 has 13 amino acids. V gave up 4 bases and J gave up 11 bases; unmatched junction bases: 10. Germline CDR1 SGHRS, CDR2 YFSETQ. CDR3 coding DNA: TGCGCCAGCAGCCCCCCGACAGGGGCGGACGCTTTCTTT. Translated: CASSPPTGADAFF.

The chain is built from TRBV5-6 and TRBJ2-2, with D possibly matching TRBD1 (6 bases). Between the trimmed V and J ends, which lost 4 bases and 6 bases, there was a span of 10 bases. CDR1 and CDR2 (germline): SGHDT, YYEEEE. The CDR3 is 13 amino acids. The CDR3 loop is CASSRRGAGELFF. Here the CDR3 DNA reads TGTGCCAGCAGCCGCAGGGGTGCCGGGGAGCTGTTTTTT.

The V gene is TRBV7-9, the J gene TRBJ2-7, with 10 bases identical to TRBD1. J lost 5 bases, V lost 0 bases, and 4 bases had no gene match. This CDR3 is built from 15 residues. Germline lookup yields CDR1 SEHNR and CDR2 FQNEAQ (reference sequence). The chain's CDR3 is CASSLAGTGVDEQYF. CDR3 bases: TGTGCCAGCAGCTTAGCGGGGACAGGGGTTGACGAGCAGTACTTC.

This clone was seen only a few times. This rearrangement joins TRBV2 to TRBJ1-5, with TRBD1 matching 7 bases. Losses at the gene ends were 5 bases for V and 5 bases for J; bases not matched to a gene: 9. The CDR3 is 15 amino acids. Germline loops: CDR1 SNHLY, CDR2 FYNNEI. CDR3 sequence (DNA): TGTGCCAGCAGTTTCTCAGCGAGGGGGCATCAGCCCCAGCATTTT. Its protein is CASSFSARGHQPQHF. The full variable domain, its missing parts supplied by reference TRBV2 and TRBJ1-5, is EPEVTQTPSHQVTQMGQEVILRCVPISNHLYFYWYRQILGQKVEFLVSFYNNEISEKSEIFDDQFSVERPDGSNFTLKIRSTKLEDSAMYFCASSFSARGHQPQHFGDGTRLSIL.

This clone was detected once. Other DNA variants within this sample encode the same CDR3. This chain links TRBV19 with TRBJ1-2; a possible D gene is TRBD1 (5 bases). The CDR3 has 13 amino acids. CDR1 LNHDA and CDR2 SQIVND come from the germline V gene (reference sequence). V was trimmed by 5 bases and J by 2 bases, leaving 9 bases between them. The CDR3 sequence: CASSPTGNYGYTF. The DNA for the CDR3 is TGTGCCAGTAGTCCCACAGGAAACTATGGCTACACCTTC.

The chain uses TRBV18 and TRBJ1-3; D might be TRBD1 (5 bases). The CDR3 contains 16 residues. The V end lost 3 bases, the J end lost 3 bases, and 15 bases lay between the germline ends. Germline CDR1 KGHSH, CDR2 LQKENI. CDR3 sequence: CASSPSSSGYGNTIYF. CDR3 nucleotide sequence: TGTGCCAGCTCACCCTCCTCCTCAGGGTATGGAAACACCATATATTTT.

This chain uses TRBV2 with TRBJ1-3; the D gene is possibly TRBD1 (5 bases). CDR3 length equals 14 residues. The germline V gene encodes CDR1 SNHLY and CDR2 FYNNEI. The V and J ends lost 4 bases and 0 bases respectively, with 7 bases between them. The CDR3 DNA follows: TGTGCCAGCAGTGCCCAGGGCTCTGGAAACACCATATATTTT. The encoded protein is CASSAQGSGNTIYF.

The CDR3 coding sequence is TGTGCCAGCAGTTTCCTCCAGGGTGAGGCCAACGTCCTGACTTTC. Translating it yields CASSFLQGEANVLTF. This chain uses TRBV28 with TRBJ2-6, with D maybe TRBD1 (5 bases). V was clipped by 3 bases and J by 6 bases, with 12 bases between them. The CDR3 extends over 15 amino acids. Germline V CDR1 and CDR2: MDHEN, SYDVKM.

This chain uses TRBV5-1 with TRBJ1-2; 9 nucleotides match TRBD1. The V gene end was trimmed by 0 bases and the J gene end by 12 bases; junction bases not matched to a gene: 9. Germline V CDR1 and CDR2: SGHRS, YFSETQ. The CDR3 length is 14 residues. The CDR3 region has the DNA TGCGCCAGCAGCTTGGATGGTTCGGACAGGGGAAACACCTTC. Residues: CASSLDGSDRGNTF. The full variable domain, with the rest looked up from reference TRBV5-1 and TRBJ1-2, is KAGVTQTPRYLIKTRGQQVTLSCSPISGHRSVSWYQQTPGQGLQFLFEYFSETQRNKGNFPGRFSGRQFSNSRSEMNVSTLELGDSALYLCASSLDGSDRGNTFGSGTRLTVV.

The chain joins TRBV5-1 to TRBJ2-7; 9 bases map to TRBD1. The length of the CDR3 is 15 residues. The germline V gene encodes CDR1 SGHRS and CDR2 YFSETQ. Trimming took 1 base from V and 3 from J; bases not matched to a gene: 5. The CDR3 here is CASSLTGQGNYEQYF. CDR3 nucleotides: TGCGCCAGCAGCTTGACGGGACAGGGTAACTACGAGCAGTACTTC.

V and J are TRBV27 and TRBJ1-2; 7 bases map to TRBD1. V shed 4 bases and J 3 bases; nucleotides not matched to a gene: 8. This CDR3 spans 15 amino acids. CDR1 and CDR2 (germline): MNHEY, SMNVEV (reference sequence). The CDR3 is CASSSLDRLYYGYTF. Here the CDR3 DNA reads TGTGCCAGCAGTTCGCTGGACAGGCTCTACTATGGCTACACCTTC.

This clone appeared a few times. The CDR3 DNA reads TGTGCCAGCAGCGGAACAGGGGGTACGTCCCAAGAGACCCAGTACTTC. Translated, it gives CASSGTGGTSQETQYF. This sequence joins TRBV7-9 and TRBJ2-5; TRBD1 matches 8 bases. Looked up from germline, CDR1 is SEHNR and CDR2 is FQNEAQ (reference sequence). The CDR3 loop spans 16 amino acids. V shed 5 bases, J shed 1 base, and the junction held 9 bases outside the gene matches. The full variable domain, its missing parts supplied by reference TRBV7-9 and TRBJ2-5, is DTGVSQNPRHKITKRGQNVTFRCDPISEHNRLYWYRQTLGQGPEFLTYFQNEAQLEKSRLLSDRFSAERPKGSFSTLEIQRTEQGDSAMYLCASSGTGGTSQETQYFGPGTRLLVL.

This rearrangement joins TRBV6-6 to TRBJ1-5, with 7 bases lining up with TRBD1. Trimming cost V 6 bases and J 1 base; bases outside gene matches: 9. The germline V gene encodes CDR1 MNHNY and CDR2 SVGAGI (reference sequence). The CDR3 loop spans 16 amino acids. The CDR3 bases are TGTGCCAGCAGCCATACAGGGGTTGGCAGCAATCAGCCCCAGCATTTT. As protein: CASSHTGVGSNQPQHF.

The chain employs TRBV19 and TRBJ2-1, with no clear D. The CDR3 spans 14 residues. The germline V and J ends were trimmed by 7 bases and 9 bases, with 19 bases remaining between them. CDR1 is LNHDA, CDR2 SQIVND, per germline (reference sequence). The CDR3 sequence: CASTMWNRRSEQFF. CDR3 nucleotides: TGTGCCAGTACCATGTGGAACCGTAGGAGTGAGCAGTTCTTC. Drawing the rest from reference TRBV19 and TRBJ2-1, the complete variable domain is DGGITQSPKYLFRKEGQNVTLSCEQNLNHDAMYWYRQDPGQGLRLIYYSQIVNDFQKGDIAEGYSVSREKKESFPLTVTSAQKNPTAFYLCASTMWNRRSEQFFGPGTRLTVL.

V gene TRBV5-1 combines with J gene TRBJ2-3; weak D call: TRBD1 (7 bases). V was shortened by 4 bases and J by 4 bases, with 16 bases between the two germline ends. Germline CDR1 reads SGHRS; CDR2 reads YFSETQ. The CDR3 sequence is 15 residues long. The CDR3 here is CASSLGGQLPDTQYF. The CDR3 nucleotides are TGCGCCAGCAGCCTGGGGGGACAGCTACCAGATACGCAGTATTTT.

The chain carries TRBV2 and TRBJ1-5; D may be TRBD1 (5 bases). The CDR3 runs 16 residues. The V and J ends lost 5 bases and 2 bases respectively, with 16 bases between them. Germline V gives CDR1 SNHLY, CDR2 FYNNEI. This CDR3 is CASSRRDLPGNQPQHF. The CDR3 nucleotides read TGTGCCAGCAGTCGCAGGGATCTGCCCGGCAATCAGCCCCAGCATTTT.

The chain has TRBV13 and TRBJ1-3; no reliable D call. CDR1 and CDR2 from the germline V gene are PRHDT and FYEKMQ (reference sequence). This CDR3 has 15 residues. V was pared by 5 bases and J by 0 bases, with 11 bases between. CDR3 sequence reads: CASSLRRPSGNTIYF. The CDR3 DNA sequence: TGTGCCAGCAGCCTAAGGAGGCCCTCTGGAAACACCATATATTTT.

V is TRBV5-1 and J is TRBJ1-6; tentative D call: TRBD1 (6 bases). Trimming stripped 2 bases from V and 7 bases from J, with 10 bases between. Germline V CDR1 and CDR2: SGHRS, YFSETQ. The CDR3 covers 14 residues. CDR3 sequence (DNA): TGCGCCAGCAGCTTATCAGGGGCCAATTCACCCCTCCACTTT. The encoded protein is CASSLSGANSPLHF.

The genes are TRBV5-6 and TRBJ1-2; 10 bases match TRBD1. The trim removed 0 bases at V and 7 bases at J, leaving 9 bases unmatched. This CDR3 spans 16 amino acids. CDR1 SGHDT and CDR2 YYEEEE come from the germline V gene. The CDR3 bases are TGTGCCAGCAGCTTGGGAGGGACAGGGGAAAGATCTGGCTACACCTTC. Translated, it gives CASSLGGTGERSGYTF.